This T cell receptor (beta chain) was captured in a study of shared clonotypes between healthy human individuals. Overall study: For every donor, three CD4 naive, three CD4 memory, two CD8 naive and one CD8 memory plates were used. Whole-study findings and limits: Generation of non-shared clonotypes was less probable than generation of clonotypes shared by all four donors.

As for this clone: Antigen specificity is unknown.

CDR1 is MNHNS, CDR2 SASEGT, per germline. The CDR3 extends over 16 amino acids. V shed 0 bases and J shed 8 bases, with 19 bases lying between them. The protocol was immunoSEQ multiplex PCR, while the TCRdb copy is restricted to in-frame clones and leaves out a portion. This sample has 2,500,000 or so clones, with approximately 90% found just once. The sample was naive CD4+ T cells sorted from blood. The subset: CD45RA+ positively selected. The chain has TRBV6-1 and TRBJ2-5; possible D gene TRBD1, 6 bases. The receptor's source is a man in his late teens or twenties in good health. The CDR3 sequence: CASSEARGGGQGTQYF. The CDR3 DNA follows: TGTGCCAGCAGTGAAGCGCGAGGGGGTGGGCAAGGAACCCAGTACTTC.